The 21 T cell receptor beta chains below all came from one sample that was sequenced in a study of CD4 T cells in relation to SARS-CoV-2 and coronaviruses. The table came from immunoSEQ multiplex PCR; TCRdb's copy has only in-frame clones and leaves some out. Of 20,000 to 25,000 clones listed, around 78% are singletons. For these TCRs, the target antigens are not known. Before the COVID-19 pandemic, during about 2010-2019, CD4+ T cells were taken from unexposed donors. The cells were cultured for about ten days before CD4+ T cells were isolated. Specimen: CD4+ T cells from PBMCs, cultured in vitro. The source of these receptors is a human donor in good health.

This sequence joins TRBV5-1 and TRBJ2-7; TRBD1 might be the D (6 bases). Per germline, CDR1 SGHRS and CDR2 YFSETQ. Trimming left V 0 bases short and J 7 bases short, with 20 bases between. The CDR3 spans 16 residues. The CDR3 is CASSLASGRGWREQYF. The CDR3 DNA reads TGCGCCAGCAGCTTGGCATCGGGCAGGGGATGGCGGGAGCAGTACTTC.

The V gene is TRBV6-5, the J gene TRBJ2-3; D unresolved. This CDR3 has 16 residues. V was clipped by 3 bases and J by 3 bases, with 16 bases between them. Germline V gene data show CDR1 as MNHEY and CDR2 as SVGAGI. The CDR3 protein is CASSYEAMGGTDTQYF. Written as DNA, the CDR3 is TGTGCCAGCAGTTATGAAGCTATGGGTGGGACAGATACGCAGTATTTT.

This clone was recorded only once. Here the CDR3 DNA reads TGTGCCAGCAGTTTGAGGGTAGCGGGAGGCTACAATGAGCAGTTCTTC. Its translation: CASSLRVAGGYNEQFF. V usage is TRBV28 and J usage is TRBJ2-1; TRBD2 matches 10 bases. Per germline, CDR1 MDHEN and CDR2 SYDVKM. The CDR3 is 16 residues long. The junction had 5 bases not matched to a gene; V was cut back by 3 bases and J by 3 bases. Using reference TRBV28 and TRBJ2-1 for the parts outside the CDR3, the full variable domain is DVKVTQSSRYLVKRTGEKVFLECVQDMDHENMFWYRQDPGLGLRLIYFSYDVKMKEKGDIPEGYSVSREKKERFSLILESASTNQTSMYLCASSLRVAGGYNEQFFGPGTRLTVL.

V usage is TRBV11-2 and J usage is TRBJ1-1; D is undetermined. The length of the CDR3 is 13 residues. Germline V gene lookup returns CDR1 SGHAT and CDR2 FQNNGV. V lost 6 bases and J lost 7, with 15 bases in between. CDR3 region: CASSQRRDLEAFF. DNA of the CDR3: TGTGCCAGCAGTCAGAGACGGGATCTTGAAGCTTTCTTT.

The chain joins TRBV23-1 to TRBJ1-3; the match to TRBD1 covers 7 bases. TRBV23-1 belongs to the ORF category, with a function that is uncertain. The CDR3 runs 16 residues. V shed 3 bases and J 0 bases; nucleotides not matched to a gene: 5. In DNA form, the CDR3 reads TGCGCCAGCAGTCAGATCAGGGGGAGCTCTGGAAACACCATATATTTT. Its translation: CASSQIRGSSGNTIYF.

This chain links TRBV19 with TRBJ2-5, with D hard to call. V lost 2 bases and J 4 bases, leaving 8 bases between the germline ends. The CDR3 contains 13 residues. From germline, CDR1 is LNHDA and CDR2 SQIVND (reference sequence). The chain's CDR3 is CASSISGRETQYF. The CDR3 DNA sequence: TGTGCCAGTAGTATATCTGGCCGAGAGACCCAGTACTTC. Complete variable domain (other parts from reference TRBV19 and TRBJ2-5): DGGITQSPKYLFRKEGQNVTLSCEQNLNHDAMYWYRQDPGQGLRLIYYSQIVNDFQKGDIAEGYSVSREKKESFPLTVTSAQKNPTAFYLCASSISGRETQYFGPGTRLLVL.

The chain recombines TRBV28 with TRBJ2-7; 12 nucleotides agree with TRBD2. The length of the CDR3 is 17 residues. Trimming removed 5 bases from V and 5 bases from J; junction bases left unmatched: 13. The germline gives CDR1 MDHEN, CDR2 SYDVKM. The CDR3 coding sequence is TGTGCCAGCAGTCCCCCAACCGGGACTAGCGGGCCCCACGAGCAGTACTTC. Protein product: CASSPPTGTSGPHEQYF. Drawing the rest from reference TRBV28 and TRBJ2-7, the complete variable domain is DVKVTQSSRYLVKRTGEKVFLECVQDMDHENMFWYRQDPGLGLRLIYFSYDVKMKEKGDIPEGYSVSREKKERFSLILESASTNQTSMYLCASSPPTGTSGPHEQYFGPGTRLTVT.

The chain carries TRBV19 and TRBJ1-2, with 7 bases fitting TRBD1. This CDR3 comprises 15 residues. V lost 5 bases and J lost 2; bases outside the gene matches: 8. CDR1 LNHDA and CDR2 SQIVND come from the germline V gene (reference sequence). CDR3 residues: CASSWAGGLNYGYTF. DNA for the CDR3: TGTGCCAGTAGTTGGGCAGGGGGACTGAACTATGGCTACACCTTC.

This clone was seen just once. The genes are TRBV6-1 and TRBJ1-4; TRBD1 might be the D (5 bases). The CDR3 has 15 amino acids. Deletions cut 3 bases from V and 7 bases from J, with 15 bases between. CDR1 and CDR2 (germline): MNHNS, SASEGT. The CDR3 is CASSDLGPGGEKLFF. CDR3 nucleotide sequence: TGTGCCAGCAGTGATCTAGGACCCGGGGGTGAAAAACTGTTTTTT.

The V and J genes are TRBV12-3 or TRBV12-4 and TRBJ2-7; D remains ambiguous. This CDR3 spans 13 amino acids. Trimming stripped 3 bases from V and 3 bases from J, with 9 bases between. CDR3 in amino acids: CASSFRQFYEQYF. For the CDR3, the DNA is TGTGCCAGCAGTTTTCGGCAGTTCTACGAGCAGTACTTC.

This chain connects TRBV24-1 to TRBJ1-1, with D unresolved. Germline-derived CDR1 and CDR2 are KGHDR and SFDVKD. The V and J ends lost 7 bases and 6 bases respectively, with 11 bases between them. The CDR3 has 12 amino acids. CDR3 residues: CATRGISAEAFF. In nucleotides, the CDR3 is TGTGCCACCAGGGGAATTAGCGCTGAAGCTTTCTTT.

The J gene is TRBJ1-5, the V gene TRBV5-4, with a possible D match to TRBD1 (5 bases). Germline values: CDR1 SGHNT, CDR2 YYREEE (reference sequence). V dropped 1 base and J dropped 1 base, with 12 bases sitting between them. The CDR3 has 16 residues. The CDR3 bases are TGTGCCAGCAGCTTGTTAGGGGAGGGAAGCAATCAGCCCCAGCATTTT. It encodes CASSLLGEGSNQPQHF.

CDR3 DNA sequence: TGTGCCAGCAAGGGCGGGCGGAACACTGAAGCTTTCTTT. Its translation is CASKGGRNTEAFF. This chain joins TRBV12-3 or TRBV12-4 and TRBJ1-1; D gene ambiguous. V lost 7 bases and J 1 base, leaving 10 bases between the germline ends. This CDR3 is 13 amino acids long.

This chain joins TRBV6-6 and TRBJ2-5; the D gene is possibly TRBD2 (5 bases). The germline V gene encodes CDR1 MNHNY and CDR2 SVGAGI (reference sequence). The CDR3 is 15 residues long. Trimming cost V 5 bases and J 5 bases, with 18 bases left between them. CDR3 nucleotide sequence: TGTGCCAGCAGTACCGGAGCGGTAGAGTGGGAGACCCAGTACTTC. Its translation is CASSTGAVEWETQYF.

This CDR3 is CASSLEIRANYGYTF. CDR3 coding DNA: TGCGCCAGCAGCTTGGAGATCAGGGCCAACTATGGCTACACCTTC. The chain carries TRBV5-1 and TRBJ1-2, with D possibly matching TRBD1 (5 bases). The CDR3 is 15 residues long. Germline loops: CDR1 SGHRS, CDR2 YFSETQ. Trimming took off 0 bases at V and 2 bases at J, with 11 bases between the two ends.

The chain links TRBV5-1 to TRBJ2-7, with 11 bases fitting TRBD2. Unmatched junction bases numbered 4, after V lost 1 base and J lost 4 bases. Germline V CDR1 and CDR2: SGHRS, YFSETQ. The CDR3 spans 15 residues. The chain's CDR3 is CASSLIAGGPYEQYF. The CDR3 DNA reads as TGCGCCAGCAGCTTGATAGCGGGAGGGCCGTACGAGCAGTACTTC.

V gene TRBV6-6 combines with J gene TRBJ1-2, with 10 bases that match TRBD1. Per germline, CDR1 MNHNY and CDR2 SVGAGI (reference sequence). V gave up 6 bases and J gave up 7 bases; unmatched junction bases: 8. The CDR3 has 14 amino acids. The CDR3 here is CASSNGQGGSGYTF. The CDR3 DNA reads as TGTGCCAGCAGCAACGGACAGGGGGGTTCTGGCTACACCTTC.

This chain joins TRBV19 and TRBJ1-2; tentative D call: TRBD1 (5 bases). There are 13 residues in the CDR3. The germline V gene has CDR1 LNHDA and CDR2 SQIVND (reference sequence). The V gene lost 5 bases and the J gene lost 4 bases, with 11 bases spanning the gap. The CDR3 loop reads CASSLTGTYGYTF. Written as DNA, the CDR3 is TGTGCCAGTAGTCTTACGGGGACCTATGGCTACACCTTC.

The chain has TRBV2 and TRBJ1-1; unclear D gene. The V and J ends lost 6 bases and 1 base respectively, with 9 bases between them. In germline, CDR1 is SNHLY, CDR2 FYNNEI. The CDR3 consists of 13 residues. CDR3 DNA: TGTGCCAGCAGGGTTTATGGGAACACTGAAGCTTTCTTT. This codes for CASRVYGNTEAFF.

This clone was detected once. The rearrangement joins TRBV5-6 to TRBJ1-2; possible D gene TRBD1, 6 bases. CDR1 SGHDT and CDR2 YYEEEE come from the germline V gene. The CDR3 has 15 residues. V was trimmed by 0 bases and J by 4 bases, leaving 13 bases between them. The CDR3 here is CASSLDLGAAYGYTF. The CDR3 DNA reads as TGTGCCAGCAGCTTGGATCTGGGGGCCGCCTATGGCTACACCTTC.

The rearrangement uses TRBV6-1 and TRBJ1-2; unclear D gene. Germline CDR1 MNHNS, CDR2 SASEGT. The V end lost 3 bases, the J end lost 5 bases, and 13 bases lay between the germline ends. CDR3 length: 14 residues. The CDR3 spells CASSDPQARYGYTF. CDR3 nucleotide sequence: TGTGCCAGCAGTGATCCCCAAGCTCGGTATGGCTACACCTTC.